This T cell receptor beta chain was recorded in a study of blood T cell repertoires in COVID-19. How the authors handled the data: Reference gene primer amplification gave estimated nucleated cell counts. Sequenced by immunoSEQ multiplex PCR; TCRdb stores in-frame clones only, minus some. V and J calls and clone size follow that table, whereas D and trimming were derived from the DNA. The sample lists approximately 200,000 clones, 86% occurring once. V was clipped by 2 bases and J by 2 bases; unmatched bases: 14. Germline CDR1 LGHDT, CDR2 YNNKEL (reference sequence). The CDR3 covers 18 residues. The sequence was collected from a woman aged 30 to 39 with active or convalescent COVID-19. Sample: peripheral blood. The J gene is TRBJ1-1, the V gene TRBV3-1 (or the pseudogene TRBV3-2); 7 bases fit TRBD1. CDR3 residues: CASSQLIRDSRPNTEAFF. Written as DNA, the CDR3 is TGTGCCAGCAGCCAACTGATCCGGGACAGCCGTCCTAACACTGAAGCTTTCTTT.